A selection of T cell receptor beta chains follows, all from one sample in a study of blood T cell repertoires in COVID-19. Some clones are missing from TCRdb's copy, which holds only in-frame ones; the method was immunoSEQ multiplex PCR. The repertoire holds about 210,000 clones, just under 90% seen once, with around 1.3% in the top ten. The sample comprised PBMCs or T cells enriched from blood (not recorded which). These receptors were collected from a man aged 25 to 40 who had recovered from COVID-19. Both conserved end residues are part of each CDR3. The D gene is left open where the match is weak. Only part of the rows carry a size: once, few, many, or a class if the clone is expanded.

cdr3_nt: TGTGCCAGCGGGAGCGGGATCATCTACGAGCAGTACTTC
cdr3_aa: CASGSGIIYEQYF
j_call: TRBJ2-7
v_call: TRBV6-5
d_call: TRBD2
clone_size: -
cdr3_length: 13

cdr3_nt: TGTGCCAGCAGCCCCAGAATTGGGCAGGGGTTATACAATGAGCAGTTCTTC
cdr3_aa: CASSPRIGQGLYNEQFF
j_call: TRBJ2-1
v_call: TRBV25-1
d_call: -
clone_size: few
cdr3_length: 17

cdr3_nt: TGTGCCAGCAGTCCCTACGGGAGGCAAGAGACCCAGTACTTC
cdr3_aa: CASSPYGRQETQYF
j_call: TRBJ2-5
v_call: TRBV28
d_call: TRBD2
clone_size: -
cdr3_length: 14

cdr3_nt: TGTGCCAGCAGTTTGGAGGTGGGCACTGAAGCTTTCTTT
cdr3_aa: CASSLEVGTEAFF
j_call: TRBJ1-1
v_call: TRBV27
d_call: -
clone_size: -
cdr3_length: 13

cdr3_nt: TGTGCCAGTAGTTTGGGTTTTCGGAGTGGCGGGGAGCTGTTTTTT
cdr3_aa: CASSLGFRSGGELFF
j_call: TRBJ2-2
v_call: TRBV19
d_call: -
clone_size: -
cdr3_length: 15

cdr3_nt: TGTGCCAGCAGTCCCAGGACTAGCGGGAGTTTTGAGACCCAGTACTTC
cdr3_aa: CASSPRTSGSFETQYF
j_call: TRBJ2-5
v_call: TRBV2
d_call: TRBD2
clone_size: -
cdr3_length: 16

cdr3_nt: TGTGCCAGCAGCCCGGGACTAGCGGGCACAGATACGCAGTATTTT
cdr3_aa: CASSPGLAGTDTQYF
j_call: TRBJ2-3
v_call: TRBV9
d_call: TRBD2
clone_size: once
cdr3_length: 15

cdr3_nt: TGTGCCAGCAGCGTAGAGGCTAGCTTCGAGACCCAGTACTTC
cdr3_aa: CASSVEASFETQYF
j_call: TRBJ2-5
v_call: TRBV9
d_call: -
clone_size: once
cdr3_length: 14

cdr3_nt: TGTGCCAGCAGTTCAAGGACAGGGGCCTACGAGCAGTACTTC
cdr3_aa: CASSSRTGAYEQYF
j_call: TRBJ2-7
v_call: TRBV6-5
d_call: TRBD1
clone_size: -
cdr3_length: 14

cdr3_nt: TGTGCCACCAGCGACCACCGACAGGGGAAAGGATATGGCTACACCTTC
cdr3_aa: CATSDHRQGKGYGYTF
j_call: TRBJ1-2
v_call: TRBV24-1
d_call: TRBD1
clone_size: few
cdr3_length: 16

cdr3_nt: TGTGCCAGCAGCTTGGGACTAGCGGGTGATACGCAGTATTTT
cdr3_aa: CASSLGLAGDTQYF
j_call: TRBJ2-3
v_call: TRBV6-5
d_call: TRBD2
clone_size: few
cdr3_length: 14

cdr3_nt: TGTGCCAGCAGACCCGGGACAGAAATTCCCTACGAGCAGTACTTC
cdr3_aa: CASRPGTEIPYEQYF
j_call: TRBJ2-7
v_call: TRBV27
d_call: TRBD1
clone_size: -
cdr3_length: 15

cdr3_nt: TGCGCCAGCAGCTCGACAGGGTACTACGAGCAGTACTTC
cdr3_aa: CASSSTGYYEQYF
j_call: TRBJ2-7
v_call: TRBV5-1
d_call: TRBD1
clone_size: -
cdr3_length: 13

cdr3_nt: TGTGCCAGCAGCAGACTGGATACTGGAAACACCATATATTTT
cdr3_aa: CASSRLDTGNTIYF
j_call: TRBJ1-3
v_call: TRBV6-5
d_call: -
clone_size: -
cdr3_length: 14

cdr3_nt: TGTGCCAGCAGTGAAGGGGGAGGTAATGAAAAACTGTTTTTT
cdr3_aa: CASSEGGGNEKLFF
j_call: TRBJ1-4
v_call: TRBV2
d_call: -
clone_size: -
cdr3_length: 14

cdr3_nt: TGTGCCACCGGGACAGGCGAAAAACTGTTTTTT
cdr3_aa: CATGTGEKLFF
j_call: TRBJ1-4
v_call: TRBV24-1
d_call: TRBD1
clone_size: -
cdr3_length: 11

cdr3_nt: TGTGCCAGCAGCTTAGCCCTTACAGGGAACACCGGGGAGCTGTTTTTT
cdr3_aa: CASSLALTGNTGELFF
j_call: TRBJ2-2
v_call: TRBV7-8
d_call: -
clone_size: -
cdr3_length: 16

cdr3_nt: TGTGCCAGCAGCCTCGCCCGCCCTACCTTCAATGAGCAGTTCTTC
cdr3_aa: CASSLARPTFNEQFF
j_call: TRBJ2-1
v_call: TRBV3-1/TRBV3-2
d_call: -
clone_size: -
cdr3_length: 15

cdr3_nt: TGTGCCACAAGGACTAGCGGGGGGAACAATGAGCAGTTCTTC
cdr3_aa: CATRTSGGNNEQFF
j_call: TRBJ2-1
v_call: TRBV6-5
d_call: TRBD2
clone_size: -
cdr3_length: 14

cdr3_nt: TGTGCCAGCAGCTTGGGATTACCGTCCAGGGAGGACTATGGCTACACCTTC
cdr3_aa: CASSLGLPSREDYGYTF
j_call: TRBJ1-2
v_call: TRBV5-4
d_call: -
clone_size: -
cdr3_length: 17

cdr3_nt: TGTGCCAGCAGTTACTCTTCCGGGGCAGGGGACACCAATTCACCCCTCCACTTT
cdr3_aa: CASSYSSGAGDTNSPLHF
j_call: TRBJ1-6
v_call: TRBV6-2/TRBV6-3
d_call: -
clone_size: -
cdr3_length: 18

cdr3_nt: TGTGCCAGCAGGAAAACCGGGACAGGTGAATTATGGAATTCACCCCTCCACTTT
cdr3_aa: CASRKTGTGELWNSPLHF
j_call: TRBJ1-6
v_call: TRBV28
d_call: TRBD1
clone_size: -
cdr3_length: 18

cdr3_nt: TGTGCCAGCAGTGAAGAAGTCGGTTTCCTAGCGGGAGGGCTGACAGATACGCAGTATTTT
cdr3_aa: CASSEEVGFLAGGLTDTQYF
j_call: TRBJ2-3
v_call: TRBV6-1
d_call: TRBD2
clone_size: -
cdr3_length: 20

cdr3_nt: TGCAGTGCTAGTAGCCTACCTATTAGTAGCTACGAGCAGTACTTC
cdr3_aa: CSASSLPISSYEQYF
j_call: TRBJ2-7
v_call: TRBV20-1
d_call: -
clone_size: -
cdr3_length: 15

cdr3_nt: TGCGCCAGCAGCTTGGGGTCAGGGGCGGGCACTGAAGCTTTCTTT
cdr3_aa: CASSLGSGAGTEAFF
j_call: TRBJ1-1
v_call: TRBV5-1
d_call: -
clone_size: -
cdr3_length: 15

cdr3_nt: TGCAGCGTTGAATGGAGCCAGACCCAGTACTTC
cdr3_aa: CSVEWSQTQYF
j_call: TRBJ2-5
v_call: TRBV29-1
d_call: -
clone_size: -
cdr3_length: 11

cdr3_nt: TGTGCCAGCAGCTGGTGGACAGGTCTTAGCAATCAGCCCCAGCATTTT
cdr3_aa: CASSWWTGLSNQPQHF
j_call: TRBJ1-5
v_call: TRBV5-8
d_call: TRBD1
clone_size: -
cdr3_length: 16

cdr3_nt: TGTGCCAGCAGCCCCCCGGGTCGCTCTGGAAACACCATATATTTT
cdr3_aa: CASSPPGRSGNTIYF
j_call: TRBJ1-3
v_call: TRBV7-8
d_call: -
clone_size: -
cdr3_length: 15

cdr3_nt: TGTGCCACCAGCAGAGATAAATTCTCCTCCGAGCAGTACTTC
cdr3_aa: CATSRDKFSSEQYF
j_call: TRBJ2-7
v_call: TRBV15
d_call: -
clone_size: -
cdr3_length: 14

cdr3_nt: TGTGCCAGCAAGCTAACGTGGAACACTGAAGCTTTCTTT
cdr3_aa: CASKLTWNTEAFF
j_call: TRBJ1-1
v_call: TRBV12-3/TRBV12-4
d_call: -
clone_size: once
cdr3_length: 13

cdr3_nt: TGCGCCAGCAGCCCAGCACCGGGACAGTCCTACGAGCAGTACTTC
cdr3_aa: CASSPAPGQSYEQYF
j_call: TRBJ2-7
v_call: TRBV4-1
d_call: TRBD1
clone_size: -
cdr3_length: 15

cdr3_nt: TGTGCCAGCAGCTATAGCATCGACAGGAGGCAAGAGACCCAGTACTTC
cdr3_aa: CASSYSIDRRQETQYF
j_call: TRBJ2-5
v_call: TRBV6-2/TRBV6-3
d_call: -
clone_size: -
cdr3_length: 16

cdr3_nt: TGTGCCTGGGGGAAAACGACAGGAAACACCATATATTTT
cdr3_aa: CAWGKTTGNTIYF
j_call: TRBJ1-3
v_call: TRBV30
d_call: -
clone_size: -
cdr3_length: 13